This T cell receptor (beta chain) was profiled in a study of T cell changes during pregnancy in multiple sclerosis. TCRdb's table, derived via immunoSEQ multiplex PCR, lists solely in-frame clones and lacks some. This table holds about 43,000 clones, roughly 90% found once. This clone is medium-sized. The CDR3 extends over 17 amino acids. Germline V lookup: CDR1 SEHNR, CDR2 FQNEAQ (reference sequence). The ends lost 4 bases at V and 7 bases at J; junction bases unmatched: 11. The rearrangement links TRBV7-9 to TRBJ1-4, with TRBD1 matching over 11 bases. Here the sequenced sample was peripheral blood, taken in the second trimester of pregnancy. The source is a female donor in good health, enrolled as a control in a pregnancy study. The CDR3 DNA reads TGTGCCAGCAGCTCCGTGGACAGGGGGCGCGAAGGTGAAAAACTGTTTTTT. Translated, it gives CASSSVDRGREGEKLFF.